A single sample is the source of the 27 T cell receptor beta chains below, sequenced in a study of blood T cell repertoires in COVID-19. Generated by immunoSEQ multiplex PCR, the TCRdb table keeps only in-frame clones and is missing some. The table lists more than 95,000 clones, about 81% of them singletons. Sequencing input: peripheral blood. The receptor set was obtained from a man aged 30-40 years with COVID-19, enrolled during active disease.

This chain links TRBV3-1 (or the pseudogene TRBV3-2) with TRBJ2-2; 7 bases are a match to TRBD1. The CDR3 totals 16 residues. V dropped 6 bases and J dropped 5; count of bases not matched to a gene: 12. Germline values: CDR1 LGHDT, CDR2 YNNKEL (reference sequence). The CDR3 loop reads CASSPTTGTGTGELFF. CDR3 bases: TGTGCCAGCAGTCCCACGACAGGGACGGGAACCGGGGAGCTGTTTTTT.

The V gene is TRBV11-2, the J gene TRBJ1-1; the match to TRBD1 covers 7 bases. In germline, CDR1 is SGHAT, CDR2 FQNNGV. The length of the CDR3 is 18 residues. V was clipped by 0 bases and J by 1 base; unmatched bases: 11. The CDR3 sequence: CASSLDLLDRVGNTEAFF. CDR3 coding DNA: TGTGCCAGCAGCTTAGATTTGTTAGACAGGGTGGGGAACACTGAAGCTTTCTTT.

V usage is TRBV29-1 and J usage is TRBJ2-2; D may be TRBD1 (5 bases). The CDR3 runs 14 residues. Germline V lookup: CDR1 SQVTM, CDR2 ANQGSEA. Trimming cost V 5 bases and J 4 bases, with 14 bases left between them. The CDR3 sequence is CSVSQDTRTGELFF. The CDR3 DNA reads TGCAGCGTTTCTCAGGACACTCGCACCGGGGAGCTGTTTTTT.

The chain carries TRBV7-8 and TRBJ1-1, with D unresolved. CDR3 length: 12 amino acids. From germline, CDR1 is SGHVS and CDR2 FQNEAQ. V shed 0 bases and J shed 9 bases, with 8 bases lying between them. CDR3 DNA sequence: TGTGCCAGCAGCTTAGCGGTCGGTAAAGCTTTCTTT. It yields the protein CASSLAVGKAFF.

This chain uses TRBV11-2 with TRBJ1-6; TRBD1 might be the D (5 bases). Germline-derived CDR1 and CDR2 are SGHAT and FQNNGV. The CDR3 has 13 residues. V dropped 8 bases and J dropped 8 bases, with 13 bases sitting between them. CDR3 bases: TGTGCCAGCGGAGGGGACTGGGATTCACCCCTCCACTTT. Its translation is CASGGDWDSPLHF.

This rearrangement joins TRBV5-1 to TRBJ2-1; the match to TRBD1 covers 9 bases. Germline lookup yields CDR1 SGHRS and CDR2 YFSETQ. V dropped 9 bases and J dropped 9; count of bases not matched to a gene: 13. The CDR3 spans 14 residues. This CDR3 is CATTTGQGRIEQFF. The DNA for the CDR3 is TGCGCCACCACCACCGGACAGGGGAGGATTGAGCAGTTCTTC.

The rearrangement links TRBV7-2 to TRBJ1-5, with D maybe TRBD1 (6 bases). Trimming shortened V by 3 bases and J by 6 bases, and 15 bases separated the two germline ends. The CDR3 consists of 15 residues. In germline, CDR1 is SGHTA, CDR2 FQGNSA. The CDR3 DNA follows: TGTGCCAGCAGCTTGGGGGGGCTAAGAGGTCAGCCCCAGCATTTT. Translated: CASSLGGLRGQPQHF.

This chain uses TRBV5-5 with TRBJ2-4; 9 bases line up with TRBD1. Germline CDR1 is SGHKS and CDR2 is YYEKEE (reference sequence). Trimming cost V 2 bases and J 6 bases; bases outside gene matches: 15. The CDR3 spans 18 residues. CDR3: CASSLGQGLLKGTNIQYF. CDR3 DNA: TGTGCCAGCAGCTTAGGACAGGGGTTGCTTAAAGGGACAAACATTCAGTACTTC.

This clone has just one count. The chain has TRBV11-3 and TRBJ2-3; D possibly corresponds to TRBD2 (7 bases). Germline V gene data show CDR1 as SGHNT and CDR2 as YENEEA. CDR3 length: 15 amino acids. V dropped 0 bases and J dropped 2 bases, with 9 bases sitting between them. Here the CDR3 reads CASSLEGGVTDTQYF. Here the CDR3 DNA reads TGTGCCAGCAGCTTAGAAGGGGGGGTCACAGATACGCAGTATTTT.

The chain links TRBV12-3 or TRBV12-4 to TRBJ1-4, with D unresolved. The CDR3 is 13 amino acids. Trimming pared 1 base from V and 11 bases from J, leaving 11 bases between. The CDR3 nucleotides read TGTGCCAGCAGTTTAGGAGGCAGTTGGAAACTGTTTTTT. It codes for CASSLGGSWKLFF.

This clone was observed a single time. This sequence joins TRBV11-3 and TRBJ1-2; D is unclear. Germline assignment: CDR1 SGHNT and CDR2 YENEEA. The CDR3 consists of 14 residues. The V end was cut by 1 base, the J end by 0 bases, with 6 bases between. This CDR3 reads CASSLVGANYGYTF. In nucleotides, the CDR3 is TGTGCCAGCAGCTTAGTTGGAGCTAACTATGGCTACACCTTC.

Concerning this clone itself: A read error may account for a junction end that differs from germline. This rearrangement joins TRBV11-1 to TRBJ1-2; 12 bases map to TRBD1. CDR1 and CDR2 (germline): SGHAT, FQDESV (reference sequence). The CDR3 runs to 15 residues. The CDR3 sequence is CASSPGTGGGYGHTF. CDR3 coding DNA: TGTGCCAGCAGCCCAGGGACAGGGGGCGGCTATGGCCACACCTTC.

This chain's CDR3 is CASSEGGGPYGYTF. The DNA for the CDR3 is TGTGCCAGCAGTGAGGGCGGGGGACCCTATGGCTACACCTTC. The chain employs TRBV2 and TRBJ1-2; weak D call: TRBD1 (5 bases). CDR3 length equals 14 residues. Trimming shortened V by 3 bases and J by 4 bases, and 12 bases separated the two germline ends. Germline CDR1 reads SNHLY; CDR2 reads FYNNEI. Variable domain in full (rest from reference TRBV2 and TRBJ1-2): EPEVTQTPSHQVTQMGQEVILRCVPISNHLYFYWYRQILGQKVEFLVSFYNNEISEKSEIFDDQFSVERPDGSNFTLKIRSTKLEDSAMYFCASSEGGGPYGYTFGSGTRLTVV.

This chain uses TRBV4-1 with TRBJ1-3, with TRBD1 matching over 7 bases. After removal of 5 bases from V and 0 bases from J, the junction contained 10 bases not matched to a gene. The CDR3 totals 17 residues. Germline CDR1 reads MGHRA; CDR2 reads YSYEKL. The CDR3 is CASSGAGGLLSGNTIYF. In DNA form, the CDR3 reads TGCGCCAGCAGCGGAGCAGGGGGACTCCTCTCTGGAAACACCATATATTTT.

The gene calls are TRBV5-1 and TRBJ2-1, with 10 bases lining up with TRBD2. Germline V gene sequence: CDR1 SGHRS, CDR2 YFSETQ. The CDR3 contains 15 residues. The ends lost 3 bases at V and 5 bases at J; junction bases unmatched: 5. The CDR3 region has the DNA TGCGCCAGCAGCTATCAAGGACTAGCGGACAATGAGCAGTTCTTC. It specifies CASSYQGLADNEQFF.

V and J are TRBV11-3 and TRBJ2-3; the D gene is possibly TRBD2 (5 bases). Per germline, CDR1 SGHNT and CDR2 YENEEA. With 0 bases removed from V and 4 bases from J, the gap between germline ends came to 17 bases. This CDR3 spans 17 amino acids. The CDR3 nucleotides are TGTGCCAGCAGCTTAGAGGCGGGCTACACGGCGGCAGATACGCAGTATTTT. Its translation: CASSLEAGYTAADTQYF.

J is TRBJ2-7 and V is TRBV28; 7 positions match TRBD1. From germline, CDR1 is MDHEN and CDR2 SYDVKM. Losses at the gene ends were 4 bases for V and 3 bases for J; bases not matched to a gene: 12. The CDR3 totals 16 residues. The CDR3 DNA is TGTGCCAGCAGTTCCCCCTTCCGGGACAGAGGCTACGAGCAGTACTTC. The encoded protein is CASSSPFRDRGYEQYF.

This chain joins TRBV29-1 and TRBJ1-2; 7 positions agree with TRBD1. The CDR3 consists of 12 residues. J lost 3 bases, V lost 5 bases, and 3 bases had no gene match. Germline V gene lookup returns CDR1 SQVTM and CDR2 ANQGSEA. The DNA of the CDR3 is TGCAGCGTTACAGGGGAAGACTATGGCTACACCTTC. Residues: CSVTGEDYGYTF.

The chain uses TRBV7-9 and TRBJ2-5, with 7 bases identical to TRBD1. The CDR3 contains 16 residues. Germline lookup yields CDR1 SEHNR and CDR2 FQNEAQ (reference sequence). V shed 7 bases, J shed 0 bases, and the junction held 11 bases outside the gene matches. The DNA of the CDR3 is TGTGCCAGCACCAGAGTGGGGACAGTAAACCAAGAGACCCAGTACTTC. Its protein is CASTRVGTVNQETQYF.

The chain links TRBV4-1 to TRBJ2-3; 11 nucleotides agree with TRBD2. CDR1 and CDR2 (germline): MGHRA, YSYEKL. This CDR3 comprises 17 residues. V lost 0 bases, J lost 5 bases, and 7 bases stayed unmatched. This CDR3 is CASSQDRQLAGEDTQYF. CDR3 nucleotides: TGCGCCAGCAGCCAAGATCGGCAACTAGCGGGAGAAGATACGCAGTATTTT.

This chain joins TRBV6-2 or TRBV6-3 and TRBJ2-7; TRBD2 is a possible D gene (6 bases). Per the germline V gene, CDR1 is MNHEY and CDR2 is SVGEGT. The CDR3 is 14 amino acids. V lost 5 bases to trimming and J lost 1 base, with 12 bases between them. CDR3 residues: CASSLPGTSYEQYF. For the CDR3, the DNA is TGTGCCAGCAGTCTCCCCGGGACTTCCTACGAGCAGTACTTC.

The chain employs TRBV5-6 and TRBJ1-1, with a tentative D call TRBD1 (5 bases). CDR1 SGHDT and CDR2 YYEEEE come from the germline V gene. Trimming stripped 4 bases from V and 5 bases from J, with 12 bases between. This CDR3 comprises 13 residues. In nucleotides, the CDR3 is TGTGCCAGCAGCACACCCAGGGTTACTGAAGCTTTCTTT. Amino acids: CASSTPRVTEAFF.

V usage is TRBV10-1 and J usage is TRBJ1-2, with TRBD1 matching 7 bases. Looked up from germline, CDR1 is WNHNN and CDR2 is SYGVQD (reference sequence). This CDR3 region has 13 residues. After removal of 6 bases from V and 3 bases from J, the junction contained 4 bases not matched to a gene. This chain's CDR3 is CASSPGTDYGYTF. DNA for the CDR3: TGCGCCAGCAGCCCCGGGACAGACTATGGCTACACCTTC.

This chain joins TRBV28 and TRBJ2-7; D uncertain. CDR1 and CDR2 from the germline V gene are MDHEN and SYDVKM. CDR3 length: 12 residues. The V gene lost 4 bases and the J gene lost 7 bases, with 11 bases spanning the gap. The CDR3 DNA is TGTGCCAGCAGTTCCGTAAACGGTGAGCAGTACTTC. The encoded protein is CASSSVNGEQYF.

This clone was observed a single time. DNA for the CDR3: TGTGCCAGTAGTCAGGGGGCGCTTAACACTGAAGCTTTCTTT. Translation gives CASSQGALNTEAFF. V usage is TRBV19 and J usage is TRBJ1-1; 8 nucleotides line up with TRBD1. With V trimmed by 5 bases and J by 2 bases, 4 bases remained unmatched. Germline V CDR1 and CDR2: LNHDA, SQIVND (reference sequence). The length of the CDR3 is 14 residues.

This chain links TRBV6-6 with TRBJ1-4; 12 nucleotides match TRBD1. The CDR3 has 15 residues. With V trimmed by 5 bases and J by 7 bases, 5 bases remained unmatched. The germline V gene has CDR1 MNHNY and CDR2 SVGAGI (reference sequence). This chain's CDR3 is CASSRGQGAPEKLFF. DNA of the CDR3: TGTGCCAGCAGTAGGGGACAGGGGGCGCCTGAAAAACTGTTTTTT.

CDR3 nucleotide sequence: TGTGCCAGCAGCTTGGGTGCGGGAGCTTCGCGCGGAGAGCAGTTCTTC. Translated, it gives CASSLGAGASRGEQFF. The V call is TRBV5-6, the J call TRBJ2-1; 7 positions match TRBD2. Per germline, CDR1 SGHDT and CDR2 YYEEEE. This CDR3 contains 16 residues. V shed 0 bases, J shed 10 bases, and the junction held 13 bases outside the gene matches.